Presented here are 11 T cell receptor beta chains from one specimen sequenced in a study of blood T cell repertoires in COVID-19. The data were produced by immunoSEQ multiplex PCR, yet TCRdb's version contains in-frame clones alone and is incomplete. Of about 400,000 clones listed, about 90% are singletons. The sequencing input was PBMCs or T cells enriched from blood (not recorded which). These receptors all stem from a woman aged 25 to 39 who had recovered from COVID-19.

This chain uses TRBV5-1 with TRBJ2-7; 9 bases fit TRBD1. There are 15 residues in the CDR3. V shed 3 bases and J 2 bases; nucleotides not matched to a gene: 6. CDR1 and CDR2 from the germline V gene are SGHRS and YFSETQ. The CDR3 here is CASSSGQGITYEQYF. The CDR3 coding sequence is TGCGCCAGCAGCTCCGGACAGGGGATAACCTACGAGCAGTACTTC. The complete variable domain, with remaining parts taken from reference TRBV5-1 and TRBJ2-7, reads KAGVTQTPRYLIKTRGQQVTLSCSPISGHRSVSWYQQTPGQGLQFLFEYFSETQRNKGNFPGRFSGRQFSNSRSEMNVSTLELGDSALYLCASSSGQGITYEQYFGPGTRLTVT.

The chain joins TRBV13 to TRBJ1-4; 8 nucleotides agree with TRBD1. After removal of 5 bases from V and 3 bases from J, the junction contained 11 bases not matched to a gene. CDR1 and CDR2 (germline): PRHDT, FYEKMQ (reference sequence). This CDR3 is 17 amino acids long. CDR3 loop: CASSNRLQGASNEKLFF. The CDR3 DNA reads as TGTGCCAGCAGCAACAGGCTGCAGGGGGCGTCTAATGAAAAACTGTTTTTT.

The chain uses TRBV27 and TRBJ2-7; TRBD2 matches at 11 bases. The J segment lost 6 bases and the V segment lost 5 bases, leaving 9 bases of the junction unmatched. The germline gives CDR1 MNHEY, CDR2 SMNVEV (reference sequence). The CDR3 totals 15 residues. The CDR3 coding sequence is TGTGCCAGCAGTGCACGACTAGCGGGAACGGGCGAGCAGTACTTC. It encodes CASSARLAGTGEQYF.

This clone was seen a single time. The V and J genes are TRBV10-2 and TRBJ2-3, with TRBD2 matching over 9 bases. The germline V gene encodes CDR1 WSHSY and CDR2 SAAADI. This CDR3 region has 16 residues. Trimming at V came to 3 bases and at J to 2 bases, leaving 6 bases not matched to a gene. The CDR3 DNA follows: TGCGCCAGCAGTGACCTGGCGGGGGGGACCACAGATACGCAGTATTTT. As protein: CASSDLAGGTTDTQYF.

This sequence joins TRBV14 and TRBJ2-7, with D perhaps TRBD1 (6 bases). The V and J ends lost 0 bases and 1 base respectively, with 10 bases between them. Germline V gene data show CDR1 as SGHDN and CDR2 as FVKESK. The CDR3 consists of 15 residues. This CDR3 reads CASSQDETGSYEQYF. CDR3 bases: TGTGCCAGCAGCCAAGATGAAACAGGGTCCTACGAGCAGTACTTC.

This clone was observed a single time. The chain employs TRBV11-3 and TRBJ2-1; 7 bases agree with TRBD2. The germline V gene has CDR1 SGHNT and CDR2 YENEEA. The CDR3 extends over 15 amino acids. The V gene end was trimmed by 3 bases and the J gene end by 2 bases; junction bases not matched to a gene: 4. The CDR3 DNA sequence: TGTGCCAGCAGCTTTGGGACTACGACCTACAATGAGCAGTTCTTC. It encodes CASSFGTTTYNEQFF.

The CDR3 nucleotides read TGTGCCAGCAGGGGACAGGGGGCGGATGGCTACACCTTC. This codes for CASRGQGADGYTF. The V and J genes are TRBV13 and TRBJ1-2, with 12 nucleotides matching TRBD1. V was pared by 6 bases and J by 6 bases, with 2 bases of the junction left unmatched. Germline lookup yields CDR1 PRHDT and CDR2 FYEKMQ (reference sequence). The CDR3 has 13 residues.

This chain connects TRBV7-8 to TRBJ2-7; the match to TRBD1 covers 7 bases. Per the germline V gene, CDR1 is SGHVS and CDR2 is FQNEAQ. After removal of 6 bases from V and 4 bases from J, the junction contained 12 bases not matched to a gene. CDR3 length: 15 residues. The CDR3 protein is CASRQGITEIYEQYF. The CDR3 region has the DNA TGTGCCAGCAGACAGGGGATTACCGAGATTTACGAGCAGTACTTC.

This clone was found a few times. The J gene is TRBJ1-2, the V gene TRBV19; no reliable D call. The germline gives CDR1 LNHDA, CDR2 SQIVND (reference sequence). This CDR3 has 13 amino acids. V was clipped by 2 bases and J by 3 bases, with 7 bases between them. CDR3: CASSINTYYGYTF. The DNA for the CDR3 is TGTGCCAGTAGTATAAACACCTACTATGGCTACACCTTC.

The chain has TRBV3-1 (or the pseudogene TRBV3-2) and TRBJ1-2; 9 bases are shared with TRBD1. Trimming removed 4 bases from V and 8 bases from J; junction bases left unmatched: 11. The V gene's germline CDR1 is LGHDT and CDR2 YNNKEL (reference sequence). There are 15 residues in the CDR3. The CDR3: CASSRTGTGYSGYTF. CDR3 sequence (DNA): TGTGCCAGCAGCCGGACCGGGACAGGGTATTCGGGCTACACCTTC.

This clone is a singleton in its sample. This chain joins TRBV6-6 and TRBJ1-3; perhaps TRBD1 as D (5 bases). Germline-derived CDR1 and CDR2 are MNHNY and SVGAGI (reference sequence). Trimming shortened V by 2 bases and J by 8 bases, and 19 bases separated the two germline ends. The CDR3 is 16 residues long. CDR3: CASSYGAGTSWDTIYF. CDR3 DNA: TGTGCCAGCAGTTACGGCGCAGGGACTTCTTGGGACACCATATATTTT.